The 28 T cell receptor beta chains below were found in one sample sequenced in a study of T cell responses to AZD1222 COVID-19 vaccine. Sequencing was performed with immunoSEQ multiplex PCR; in TCRdb, only in-frame clones are kept and a portion is missing. The sample shows 150,000 to 180,000 clones, less than 90% of them seen only once. This material consisted of peripheral blood, taken on day 0 of MenACWY control vaccination. These receptors all come from an adult in good health.

The chain links TRBV19 to TRBJ2-7; D uncertain. The CDR3 covers 13 residues. Germline values: CDR1 LNHDA, CDR2 SQIVND (reference sequence). Trimming removed 2 bases from V and 3 bases from J, with 8 bases in between. This CDR3 is CASSITLRYEQYF. DNA of the CDR3: TGTGCCAGTAGTATAACCCTACGCTACGAGCAGTACTTC.

The chain is built from TRBV7-2 and TRBJ1-3; a weak D match, TRBD1 (5 bases). Germline V gives CDR1 SGHTA, CDR2 FQGNSA. The V end was cut by 3 bases, the J end by 2 bases, with 11 bases between. The CDR3 runs 15 residues. In DNA, the CDR3 is TGTGCCAGCAGCTTGAGGGGATTAGCTGGAAACACCATATATTTT. It specifies CASSLRGLAGNTIYF.

V gene TRBV5-1 combines with J gene TRBJ1-2; a weak D match, TRBD1 (5 bases). CDR3 size: 14 residues. Deletions cut 0 bases from V and 7 bases from J, with 13 bases between. Looked up from germline, CDR1 is SGHRS and CDR2 is YFSETQ. CDR3: CASSLGREDSGYTF. The CDR3 coding sequence is TGCGCCAGCAGCTTGGGCAGGGAGGACTCTGGCTACACCTTC.

This clone was found once. The chain is built from TRBV12-3 or TRBV12-4 and TRBJ2-7; 8 nucleotides line up with TRBD1. The CDR3 has 12 amino acids. The J segment lost 5 bases and the V segment lost 3 bases, leaving 0 bases of the junction unmatched. The DNA for the CDR3 is TGTGCCAGCAGTTTGGACAGGGACGAGCAGTACTTC. It codes for CASSLDRDEQYF.

This clone showed up just a few times. The rearrangement joins TRBV5-1 to TRBJ2-3; 7 positions agree with TRBD2. This CDR3 comprises 17 residues. J was trimmed by 4 bases and V by 0 bases; bases with no gene match: 11. CDR1 and CDR2 (germline): SGHRS, YFSETQ. The CDR3 is CASSLARAGDPPDTQYF. As DNA, the CDR3 is TGCGCCAGCAGCTTGGCCAGGGCGGGAGACCCACCAGATACGCAGTATTTT.

This chain links TRBV5-1 with TRBJ1-1, with TRBD1 matching over 8 bases. Per germline, CDR1 SGHRS and CDR2 YFSETQ. The CDR3 runs 16 residues. The J segment lost 5 bases and the V segment lost 1 base, leaving 10 bases of the junction unmatched. CDR3 nucleotide sequence: TGCGCCAGCAGCTTGACCCGGACAGGGAAGGCGACTGAAGCTTTCTTT. Translated: CASSLTRTGKATEAFF.

Comment on this clone: The identical CDR3 is also encoded by other nucleotide sequences in the sample. V is TRBV28 and J is TRBJ1-1, with D unclear. CDR1 MDHEN and CDR2 SYDVKM come from the germline V gene. This CDR3 region has 13 residues. V was shortened by 2 bases and J by 5 bases, with 9 bases between the two germline ends. This CDR3 reads CASSLRGNTEAFF. CDR3 coding DNA: TGTGCCAGCAGTTTACGGGGAAATACTGAAGCTTTCTTT.

V and J are TRBV19 and TRBJ1-5, with TRBD1 identical over 7 bases. V lost 8 bases and J lost 4; bases outside the gene matches: 11. The CDR3 runs to 15 residues. The germline CDR1 and CDR2 sequences are LNHDA and SQIVND (reference sequence). CDR3 in DNA: TGTGCCAGTCAGATTGGAGGGGGACAGAATCAGCCCCAGCATTTT. Translating it yields CASQIGGGQNQPQHF.

CDR3 loop: CASSPLADREKLFF. CDR3 sequence (DNA): TGTGCCAGCTCACCACTTGCCGATAGGGAAAAACTGTTTTTT. V gene TRBV18 combines with J gene TRBJ1-4; D is ambiguous. The CDR3 consists of 14 residues. V gave up 1 base and J gave up 8 bases, with 11 bases separating them. The V gene's germline CDR1 is KGHSH and CDR2 LQKENI.

The V and J genes are TRBV5-1 and TRBJ2-7; the D is unclear. Germline lookup yields CDR1 SGHRS and CDR2 YFSETQ. The ends were cut back, 2 bases at V and 2 bases at J, with 17 bases in the middle. This CDR3 comprises 16 residues. The CDR3 DNA reads as TGCGCCAGCAGCTTTAACGGCCAGAGCCTAACCTACGAGCAGTACTTC. Translation: CASSFNGQSLTYEQYF.

The chain carries TRBV20-1 and TRBJ2-7, with D perhaps matching TRBD1 (6 bases). The CDR3 is 10 amino acids. The V gene lost 4 bases and the J gene lost 5 bases, with 6 bases spanning the gap. Germline V lookup: CDR1 DFQATT, CDR2 SNEGSKA (reference sequence). The CDR3 reads CSANRDEQYV. The CDR3 nucleotides are TGCAGTGCTAACAGGGACGAGCAGTACGTC.

The rearrangement links TRBV19 to TRBJ1-1; D remains unclear. This CDR3 contains 15 residues. Trimming stripped 2 bases from V and 1 base from J, with 11 bases between. Germline V gene data show CDR1 as LNHDA and CDR2 as SQIVND (reference sequence). This CDR3 reads CASSISRTGNTEAFF. The CDR3 DNA is TGTGCCAGTAGTATATCCAGGACGGGGAACACTGAAGCTTTCTTT. Full variable domain (outside the CDR3, taken from reference TRBV19 and TRBJ1-1): DGGITQSPKYLFRKEGQNVTLSCEQNLNHDAMYWYRQDPGQGLRLIYYSQIVNDFQKGDIAEGYSVSREKKESFPLTVTSAQKNPTAFYLCASSISRTGNTEAFFGQGTRLTVV.

The sample holds one count of this clone. J is TRBJ2-3 and V is TRBV7-2, with 7 bases aligning to TRBD1. The CDR3 runs 15 residues. Trimming cost V 5 bases and J 3 bases; bases outside gene matches: 8. Looked up from germline, CDR1 is SGHTA and CDR2 is FQGNSA. The CDR3 DNA sequence: TGTGCCAGCAGCGCCAGACAGGGTCGGACAGATACGCAGTATTTT. Encoded protein: CASSARQGRTDTQYF.

The genes are TRBV29-1 and TRBJ2-2; no reliable D call. Germline values: CDR1 SQVTM, CDR2 ANQGSEA. V was shortened by 1 base and J by 7 bases, with 4 bases between the two germline ends. This CDR3 region has 11 residues. In nucleotides, the CDR3 is TGCAGCGTTGAAGGACACGGGGAGCTGTTTTTT. It translates to CSVEGHGELFF.

The chain uses TRBV24-1 and TRBJ1-5; tentatively, D is TRBD1 (5 bases). The germline gives CDR1 KGHDR, CDR2 SFDVKD. The CDR3 totals 15 residues. Trimming shortened V by 6 bases and J by 0 bases, and 11 bases separated the two germline ends. The CDR3: CATSTGLSSNQPQHF. The CDR3, as DNA: TGTGCCACCAGTACAGGTCTGTCTAGCAATCAGCCCCAGCATTTT.

This chain joins TRBV5-6 and TRBJ1-2; no clear D gene. CDR1 and CDR2 (germline): SGHDT, YYEEEE. This CDR3 is 12 amino acids long. The germline V and J ends were trimmed by 2 bases and 7 bases, with 9 bases remaining between them. The CDR3 here is CASSFSGIGYTF. The CDR3 coding sequence is TGTGCCAGCAGCTTTTCAGGAATTGGCTACACCTTC.

The rearrangement links TRBV5-1 to TRBJ2-7, with 8 bases fitting TRBD2. The CDR3 sequence is 14 residues long. The germline CDR1 and CDR2 sequences are SGHRS and YFSETQ. Germline trimming cut 7 bases from V and 4 bases from J; bases unmatched to any gene: 10. CDR3 amino acids: CASPPGGGNYEQYV. CDR3 coding DNA: TGCGCCAGCCCACCGGGAGGGGGAAATTACGAGCAGTACGTC.

This clone was seen more than once but under ten times. The chain combines TRBV30 with TRBJ2-6; D may match TRBD1 or TRBD2 (7 bases each). Germline CDR1 is GTSNPN and CDR2 is SVGIG (reference sequence). The CDR3 has 19 residues. Trimming stripped 0 bases from V and 3 bases from J, with 21 bases between. CDR3 DNA: TGTGCCTGGAGTGTATCGGTATGGGAGGGGGCTGATGGGGCCAACGTCCTGACTTTC. Translated: CAWSVSVWEGADGANVLTF.

This chain joins TRBV6-2 or TRBV6-3 and TRBJ2-7; 10 bases fit TRBD2. Germline V gene lookup returns CDR1 MNHEY and CDR2 SVGEGT. Unmatched junction bases numbered 5, after V lost 3 bases and J lost 3 bases. The CDR3 sequence is 15 residues long. The CDR3 reads CASSYGPSGSYEQYF. Written as DNA, the CDR3 is TGTGCCAGCAGTTATGGGCCTAGCGGGAGCTACGAGCAGTACTTC.

A word on this clone: This specimen includes other DNA sequences encoding the same CDR3. V and J are TRBV18 and TRBJ1-2, with D unclear. CDR3 length: 12 residues. Trimming shortened V by 3 bases and J by 8 bases, and 10 bases separated the two germline ends. CDR1 is KGHSH, CDR2 LQKENI, per germline. CDR3: CASSPRESGYTF. CDR3 DNA sequence: TGTGCCAGCTCACCCCGCGAGTCAGGCTACACCTTC.

The V call is TRBV6-5, the J call TRBJ1-4; D unclear. This CDR3 region has 12 residues. V shed 7 bases and J shed 8 bases, with 11 bases lying between them. The germline V gene encodes CDR1 MNHEY and CDR2 SVGAGI. In DNA form, the CDR3 reads TGTGCCAGCACCGTCGCAGGAGAAAAACTGTTTTTT. Residues: CASTVAGEKLFF.

The chain recombines TRBV12-5 with TRBJ2-2; D remains ambiguous. Between the trimmed V and J ends, which lost 2 bases and 1 base, there was a span of 11 bases. The CDR3 is 16 residues long. Germline V lookup: CDR1 LGHNT, CDR2 FRNRAP. The CDR3 is CASGLLIGQNTGELFF. CDR3 bases: TGTGCTAGTGGTTTGTTGATCGGGCAGAACACCGGGGAGCTGTTTTTT.

This rearrangement joins TRBV2 to TRBJ2-2, with D uncertain. The V and J ends lost 6 bases and 6 bases respectively, with 5 bases between them. This CDR3 region has 11 residues. CDR1 is SNHLY and CDR2 is FYNNEI in the germline V gene. The CDR3 bases are TGTGCCAGCAGAGGAGCCGGGGAGCTGTTTTTT. It yields the protein CASRGAGELFF.

This rearrangement joins TRBV2 to TRBJ1-5; D gene uncertain. V lost 5 bases, J lost 4 bases, and 9 bases lay in between. This CDR3 contains 13 residues. CDR1 and CDR2 from the germline V gene are SNHLY and FYNNEI. The CDR3 DNA sequence: TGTGCCAGCAGTCCGCAGAGAAATCAGCCCCAGCATTTT. Amino acids: CASSPQRNQPQHF. Filled out from reference TRBV2 and TRBJ1-5, the complete variable domain reads EPEVTQTPSHQVTQMGQEVILRCVPISNHLYFYWYRQILGQKVEFLVSFYNNEISEKSEIFDDQFSVERPDGSNFTLKIRSTKLEDSAMYFCASSPQRNQPQHFGDGTRLSIL.

The chain employs TRBV29-1 and TRBJ2-3, with 9 bases fitting TRBD1. The germline gives CDR1 SQVTM, CDR2 ANQGSEA. The CDR3 spans 13 residues. V was pared by 7 bases and J by 8 bases, with 10 bases of the junction left unmatched. As DNA, the CDR3 is TGCAGCGGCCGGACAGGGGTACAAGGTACGCAGTATTTT. This codes for CSGRTGVQGTQYF.

This chain uses TRBV29-1 with TRBJ1-1; D not certain. Germline values: CDR1 SQVTM, CDR2 ANQGSEA. The CDR3 runs 10 residues. Trimming left V 7 bases short and J 7 bases short, with 10 bases between. CDR3 sequence (DNA): TGCAGCGCCCGACAAAGTGAAGCTTTCTTT. Its translation: CSARQSEAFF.

The chain has TRBV11-3 and TRBJ2-7; 11 nucleotides agree with TRBD2. J was trimmed by 2 bases and V by 6 bases; bases with no gene match: 6. The CDR3 runs to 15 residues. Germline assignment: CDR1 SGHNT and CDR2 YENEEA. As DNA, the CDR3 is TGTGCCAGCAGAGGGGGACTAGCGGACACCTACGAGCAGTACTTC. This encodes CASRGGLADTYEQYF.

The chain has TRBV5-1 and TRBJ2-2; D tentatively reads TRBD1 or TRBD2 (7 bases each). Germline loops: CDR1 SGHRS, CDR2 YFSETQ. CDR3 length: 15 amino acids. V was cut by 7 bases and J by 1 base, with 14 bases left in between. DNA for the CDR3: TGCGCCAGCGCGGGGGACAGCTTGAACACCGGGGAGCTGTTTTTT. Protein product: CASAGDSLNTGELFF.